These 28 T cell receptor beta chains originate from one sample sequenced in a study of graft-versus-host responses after intestinal transplantation. Produced via immunoSEQ multiplex PCR; TCRdb's table is partial and in-frame only. The sample has 100,000 or so clones, about 93% seen once. These receptors have no known antigen. Sequencing used unstimulated CD8+ T cells sorted from spleen or lymph node cells, obtained before transplant. Receptor source: a human donor who was the organ donor for an intestinal transplant.

V and J are TRBV28 and TRBJ2-5; 10 bases match TRBD1. The CDR3 extends over 15 amino acids. Germline-derived CDR1 and CDR2 are MDHEN and SYDVKM. J gave up 3 bases and V 1 base, and 2 bases lay outside the gene matches. The CDR3, as DNA: TGTGCCAGCAGTTTATCCGGGACAGGGGAAGAGACCCAGTACTTC. Its translation: CASSLSGTGEETQYF. Using reference TRBV28 and TRBJ2-5 for the parts outside the CDR3, the full variable domain is DVKVTQSSRYLVKRTGEKVFLECVQDMDHENMFWYRQDPGLGLRLIYFSYDVKMKEKGDIPEGYSVSREKKERFSLILESASTNQTSMYLCASSLSGTGEETQYFGPGTRLLVL.

This clone appeared once. One end of the junction fails to match germline, which may point to a read error. This same CDR3 is encoded by further DNA sequences in the sample. Written as DNA, the CDR3 is TGTGCCAGCAGCTCACCCCCGGGGGGGAGCACTGAGGCTTTCTTT. Translating gives CASSSPPGGSTEAFF. This sequence joins TRBV7-8 and TRBJ1-1; D may be TRBD1 (5 bases). The germline gives CDR1 SGHVS, CDR2 FQNEAQ. The CDR3 sequence is 15 residues long.

This chain links TRBV6-4 with TRBJ1-5; D call uncertain. The CDR3 loop spans 13 amino acids. Between the trimmed V and J ends, which lost 3 bases and 4 bases, there was a span of 7 bases. Germline V gives CDR1 MRHNA, CDR2 SNTAGT. CDR3 in amino acids: CASSERSNQPQHF. The CDR3 DNA follows: TGTGCCAGCAGTGAGCGTTCGAATCAGCCCCAGCATTTT.

The chain joins TRBV2 to TRBJ1-2; 7 nucleotides match TRBD1. The length of the CDR3 is 16 residues. The V and J ends lost 3 bases and 1 base, in that order; junction bases with no gene match: 8. Germline V gene data show CDR1 as SNHLY and CDR2 as FYNNEI. CDR3 sequence (DNA): TGTGCCAGCAGTGAGTACACAGGGGAGCATAACTATGGCTACACCTTC. It yields the protein CASSEYTGEHNYGYTF.

This sequence joins TRBV2 and TRBJ1-5; 10 positions match TRBD1. CDR1 and CDR2 (germline): SNHLY, FYNNEI. The CDR3 sequence is 14 residues long. Unmatched junction bases numbered 7, after V lost 9 bases and J lost 5 bases. This chain's CDR3 is CASGTGEGHQPQHF. CDR3 DNA: TGTGCCAGTGGGACAGGGGAAGGCCATCAGCCCCAGCATTTT.

This sequence joins TRBV5-1 and TRBJ1-1; 10 positions agree with TRBD1. Trimming took 3 bases from V and 10 from J; bases not matched to a gene: 18. The CDR3 runs 17 residues. Germline CDR1 reads SGHRS; CDR2 reads YFSETQ. The CDR3 spells CASSSHGTGTGVWVAFF. DNA for the CDR3: TGCGCCAGCAGCTCGCACGGTACCGGGACAGGGGTTTGGGTAGCTTTCTTT.

J is TRBJ2-2 and V is TRBV6-6; 8 bases match TRBD1. Germline trimming cut 6 bases from V and 5 bases from J; bases unmatched to any gene: 8. The CDR3 runs to 15 residues. CDR1 and CDR2 (germline): MNHNY, SVGAGI (reference sequence). The CDR3 nucleotides read TGTGCCAGCAGCGTCAGGGGGCTGGTGACCGGGGAGCTGTTTTTT. Its protein is CASSVRGLVTGELFF.

CDR3 sequence: CASSPAERGRNEQFF. In DNA form, the CDR3 reads TGTGCCAGCAGCCCAGCGGAGCGGGGGAGGAATGAGCAGTTCTTC. The chain links TRBV11-3 to TRBJ2-1; 8 nucleotides align to TRBD2. CDR3 size: 15 residues. The junction had 10 bases not matched to a gene; V was cut back by 5 bases and J by 7 bases. Per germline, CDR1 SGHNT and CDR2 YENEEA.

CDR3 in DNA: TGTGCCAGCAGCTTTCGGCTAGCAGGCAATGAGCAGTTCTTC. Amino acids: CASSFRLAGNEQFF. The chain joins TRBV7-9 to TRBJ2-1, with D perhaps matching TRBD2 (5 bases). This CDR3 contains 14 residues. The V end lost 3 bases, the J end lost 6 bases, and 12 bases lay between the germline ends. Germline lookup yields CDR1 SEHNR and CDR2 FQNEAQ (reference sequence).

This chain connects TRBV9 to TRBJ2-7; TRBD2 matches 10 bases. This CDR3 has 15 residues. CDR1 and CDR2 (germline): SGDLS, YYNGEE. V lost 1 base and J lost 3; bases outside the gene matches: 4. The chain's CDR3 is CASSVSPSGSYEQYF. CDR3 DNA: TGTGCCAGCAGCGTAAGTCCTAGCGGGAGCTACGAGCAGTACTTC.

This rearrangement joins TRBV2 to TRBJ2-7, with D tentatively TRBD2 (6 bases). This CDR3 has 12 amino acids. V gave up 11 bases and J gave up 6 bases, with 17 bases separating them. The germline gives CDR1 SNHLY, CDR2 FYNNEI. The CDR3 nucleotides read TGTGCCGCACTAGCCGGGAGCTTCGAGCAGTACTTC. Protein product: CAALAGSFEQYF.

CDR3: CASSPFRLTSGYTF. The CDR3 coding sequence is TGTGCCAGCTCACCCTTCCGTCTCACGAGTGGCTACACCTTC. V is TRBV18 and J is TRBJ1-2, with D unclear. Trimming took off 3 bases at V and 7 bases at J, with 15 bases between the two ends. CDR1 and CDR2 (germline): KGHSH, LQKENI. The length of the CDR3 is 14 residues. The full variable domain, rest sourced from reference TRBV18 and TRBJ1-2, is NAGVMQNPRHLVRRRGQEARLRCSPMKGHSHVYWYRQLPEEGLKFMVYLQKENIIDESGMPKERFSAEFPKEGPSILRIQQVVRGDSAAYFCASSPFRLTSGYTFGSGTRLTVV.

The V call is TRBV4-1, the J call TRBJ2-1, with 13 bases lining up with TRBD2. The CDR3 spans 21 residues. Germline CDR1 is MGHRA and CDR2 is YSYEKL. V lost 0 bases, J lost 2 bases, and 13 bases stayed unmatched. The CDR3 here is CASSQDTLSGLAGAPYNEQFF. The CDR3 nucleotides are TGCGCCAGCAGCCAAGATACTCTTTCTGGACTAGCGGGAGCCCCCTACAATGAGCAGTTCTTC.

Comment on this clone: One junction end disagrees with the germline gene, perhaps due to a read error. The chain joins TRBV7-7 to TRBJ2-2; possibly TRBD1 for D (6 bases). CDR1 and CDR2 from the germline V gene are SSHAT and FNYEAQ (reference sequence). The CDR3 is 12 amino acids. CDR3 protein: CASSSGAGELFF. CDR3 sequence (DNA): TGTGCTAGCAGCTCAGGGGCCGGGGAGCTGTTTTTT.

The chain recombines TRBV7-8 with TRBJ1-5, with 9 bases aligning to TRBD1. The V gene's germline CDR1 is SGHVS and CDR2 FQNEAQ. The CDR3 spans 16 residues. Trimming took 2 bases from V and 7 from J; bases not matched to a gene: 9. CDR3 sequence (DNA): TGTGCCAGCAGCTTATTCGGGGGACAGGGCGAACAGCCCCAGCATTTT. Translation gives CASSLFGGQGEQPQHF.

This clone has only one observation. The chain is built from TRBV19 and TRBJ2-5; 7 bases agree with TRBD1. This CDR3 has 15 residues. The ends lost 8 bases at V and 2 bases at J; junction bases unmatched: 11. The germline CDR1 and CDR2 sequences are LNHDA and SQIVND (reference sequence). CDR3 loop: CASSIRTGGQETQYF. The CDR3 DNA is TGTGCCAGTTCTATCCGGACAGGAGGTCAAGAGACCCAGTACTTC.

The chain joins TRBV4-1 to TRBJ2-7; maybe TRBD2 (5 bases). This CDR3 has 15 residues. V dropped 0 bases and J dropped 4 bases, with 13 bases sitting between them. Germline-derived CDR1 and CDR2 are MGHRA and YSYEKL. DNA of the CDR3: TGCGCCAGCAGCCAAGATCTCTCATCGGGGTACGAGCAGTACTTC. Its translation is CASSQDLSSGYEQYF.

The chain links TRBV5-1 to TRBJ2-1; TRBD2 matches at 7 bases. Germline V lookup: CDR1 SGHRS, CDR2 YFSETQ. The length of the CDR3 is 17 residues. Germline trimming cut 4 bases from V and 6 bases from J; bases unmatched to any gene: 16. The CDR3 sequence is CASSQLPTGGLVNEQFF. The CDR3 DNA reads TGCGCCAGCAGCCAACTCCCGACCGGGGGGTTAGTCAATGAGCAGTTCTTC.

This clone was picked up a small number of times. This chain uses TRBV5-6 with TRBJ2-1, with unresolved D. V dropped 5 bases and J dropped 2 bases, with 5 bases sitting between them. The CDR3 loop spans 12 amino acids. Germline assignment: CDR1 SGHDT and CDR2 YYEEEE. The CDR3 protein is CASRRTYNEQFF. CDR3 bases: TGTGCCAGCAGGAGGACCTACAATGAGCAGTTCTTC. The variable domain in full, with the rest retrieved from reference TRBV5-6 and TRBJ2-1, is DAGVTQSPTHLIKTRGQQVTLRCSPKSGHDTVSWYQQALGQGPQFIFQYYEEEERQRGNFPDRFSGHQFPNYSSELNVNALLLGDSALYLCASRRTYNEQFFGPGTRLTVL.

CDR3 DNA: TGTGCCAGCAGCTCTGGAGAGACAGGCCGCAATTCGGGCGAGCAGTACTTC. This gives the protein CASSSGETGRNSGEQYF. The V call is TRBV11-2, the J call TRBJ2-7, with TRBD1 as a possible D gene (6 bases). The CDR3 has 17 residues. From germline, CDR1 is SGHAT and CDR2 FQNNGV. The V gene lost 4 bases and the J gene lost 6 bases, with 25 bases spanning the gap.

The J gene is TRBJ1-4, the V gene TRBV5-3, with a tentative D call TRBD1 (5 bases). TRBV5-3 is given ORF status, its function remaining uncertain. This CDR3 is 16 amino acids long. V lost 3 bases and J lost 8, with 20 bases in between. The CDR3 bases are TGTGCCAGAAGCTCTGACCCCCGGGGGGTCCCCGAAAAACTGTTTTTT. This codes for CARSSDPRGVPEKLFF.

This clone was observed a handful of times. The rearrangement links TRBV5-7 to TRBJ1-1, with TRBD1 matching 7 bases. TRBV5-7 is noted as an ORF with a role that remains uncertain. Trimming removed 3 bases from V and 3 bases from J; junction bases left unmatched: 5. The CDR3 totals 14 residues. The DNA of the CDR3 is TGTGCCAGCAGCTGGGGGACAGACTACACTGAAGCTTTCTTT. It encodes CASSWGTDYTEAFF.

The chain employs TRBV11-2 and TRBJ2-2; 8 bases fit TRBD1. V lost 4 bases, J lost 5 bases, and 9 bases stayed unmatched. CDR1 is SGHAT, CDR2 FQNNGV, per germline. The CDR3 has 16 amino acids. CDR3 amino acids: CASSSIRTGQTGELFF. The CDR3 nucleotides are TGTGCCAGCAGCTCTATCCGGACAGGGCAGACCGGGGAGCTGTTTTTT.

The chain is built from TRBV27 and TRBJ2-5; TRBD2 matches at 7 bases. Germline values: CDR1 MNHEY, CDR2 SMNVEV (reference sequence). V lost 5 bases to trimming and J lost 5 bases; unmatched junction nucleotides: 17. The CDR3 has 17 amino acids. CDR3 nucleotide sequence: TGTGCCAGCAGTAAAGGGAGGGAGGGCCAGGATGGGGAGACCCAGTACTTC. It yields the protein CASSKGREGQDGETQYF.

The chain links TRBV5-5 to TRBJ2-7; no definite D call. Trimming left V 2 bases short and J 2 bases short, with 5 bases between. CDR3 length equals 12 residues. Germline V gene sequence: CDR1 SGHKS, CDR2 YYEKEE (reference sequence). The CDR3 DNA reads as TGTGCCAGCAGCTTCACACCCTACGAGCAGTACTTC. Translation: CASSFTPYEQYF.

The V and J genes are TRBV19 and TRBJ1-1; no reliable D call. Germline CDR1 reads LNHDA; CDR2 reads SQIVND (reference sequence). V dropped 8 bases and J dropped 2 bases, with 9 bases sitting between them. The CDR3 totals 12 residues. The CDR3 region is CASQQTNTEAFF. The CDR3 DNA reads as TGTGCCAGTCAGCAGACAAACACTGAAGCTTTCTTT.

The rearrangement links TRBV6-5 to TRBJ2-1, with D perhaps TRBD2 (5 bases). There are 14 residues in the CDR3. Germline lookup yields CDR1 MNHEY and CDR2 SVGAGI. V dropped 3 bases and J dropped 5 bases, with 11 bases sitting between them. The CDR3 sequence: CASSYWPGNNEQFF. CDR3 DNA: TGTGCCAGCAGTTATTGGCCGGGAAACAATGAGCAGTTCTTC.

The chain joins TRBV2 to TRBJ1-2; 8 bases fit TRBD1. J was trimmed by 6 bases and V by 3 bases; bases with no gene match: 9. The length of the CDR3 is 15 residues. Germline V lookup: CDR1 SNHLY, CDR2 FYNNEI. CDR3 residues: CASSDPGGGGHGYTF. The CDR3 DNA is TGTGCCAGCAGTGACCCAGGGGGCGGCGGACATGGCTACACCTTC. Filled out from reference TRBV2 and TRBJ1-2, the complete variable domain reads EPEVTQTPSHQVTQMGQEVILRCVPISNHLYFYWYRQILGQKVEFLVSFYNNEISEKSEIFDDQFSVERPDGSNFTLKIRSTKLEDSAMYFCASSDPGGGGHGYTFGSGTRLTVV.